A single sample gave rise to the 19 T cell receptor beta chains below, sequenced in a study of T cells in narcolepsy. This table comes from immunoSEQ multiplex PCR, and its TCRdb copy is limited to in-frame clones, with some not included. The data show under 40,000 clones, with roughly 80% seen just once and under 1.2% held by the top ten. The sample taken for sequencing was CD45RA- memory CD4+ T cells from PBMCs. These receptors were obtained from a human donor with narcolepsy.

The rearrangement uses TRBV11-3 and TRBJ1-1; D remains ambiguous. CDR1 SGHNT and CDR2 YENEEA come from the germline V gene. This CDR3 has 12 residues. V shed 5 bases and J shed 8 bases, with 12 bases lying between them. The CDR3 protein is CASSRGAGEAFF. CDR3 nucleotides: TGTGCCAGCAGCCGAGGCGCGGGGGAAGCTTTCTTT.

A few counts support this clone. The genes are TRBV25-1 and TRBJ1-4, with 11 positions matching TRBD1. Germline V lookup: CDR1 MGHDK, CDR2 SYGVNS. After removal of 4 bases from V and 10 bases from J, the junction contained 11 bases not matched to a gene. This CDR3 contains 16 residues. CDR3 coding DNA: TGTGCCAGCAGTGTCCCGGGACAGGGGGTCGGTGGAAAACTGTTTTTT. As protein: CASSVPGQGVGGKLFF.

This clone came up once. This chain joins TRBV27 and TRBJ1-2; TRBD1 aligns across 8 bases. The V segment lost 5 bases and the J segment 7 bases; nucleotides outside the gene matches: 12. Germline V CDR1 and CDR2: MNHEY, SMNVEV (reference sequence). The CDR3 is 15 residues long. The CDR3 DNA reads TGTGCCAGCAGTCCGACCCCACAGGGGGGGTTTGGCTACACCTTC. It codes for CASSPTPQGGFGYTF.

The V call is TRBV9, the J call TRBJ1-3; possibly TRBD1 for D (5 bases). The germline V gene has CDR1 SGDLS and CDR2 YYNGEE. The V end was cut by 4 bases, the J end by 0 bases, with 14 bases between. This CDR3 is 16 amino acids long. CDR3 in amino acids: CASSQRGDRSGNTIYF. CDR3 nucleotides: TGTGCCAGCAGCCAAAGGGGAGACCGCTCTGGAAACACCATATATTTT.

V and J are TRBV7-2 and TRBJ2-1; 8 bases match TRBD2. V lost 1 base to trimming and J lost 9 bases; unmatched junction nucleotides: 8. The CDR3 length is 15 residues. Germline lookup yields CDR1 SGHTA and CDR2 FQGNSA. The CDR3 is CASSLDSGGPGEQFF. In DNA, the CDR3 is TGTGCCAGCAGCTTAGATTCGGGAGGGCCCGGTGAGCAGTTCTTC.

This clone was found a few times. This sequence joins TRBV7-2 and TRBJ2-1; 7 nucleotides agree with TRBD1. The CDR3 is 14 amino acids. Germline V lookup: CDR1 SGHTA, CDR2 FQGNSA. J lost 7 bases, V lost 5 bases, and 8 bases had no gene match. CDR3 protein: CASSPGQVGNEQFF. CDR3 coding DNA: TGTGCCAGCAGCCCCGGACAGGTGGGTAATGAGCAGTTCTTC.

The chain carries TRBV7-3 and TRBJ1-2, with TRBD1 as a possible D gene (6 bases). The CDR3 is 15 amino acids. The V and J ends lost 6 bases and 2 bases respectively, with 16 bases between them. Germline V gene lookup returns CDR1 SGHTA and CDR2 FQGTGA. The CDR3 sequence: CASSPSGGQNYGYTF. Here the CDR3 DNA reads TGTGCCAGCAGTCCTAGCGGGGGACAAAACTATGGCTACACCTTC.

The V call is TRBV28, the J call TRBJ1-5, with D possibly matching TRBD1 (5 bases). The CDR3 spans 13 residues. V was trimmed by 8 bases and J by 8 bases, leaving 16 bases between them. The V gene's germline CDR1 is MDHEN and CDR2 SYDVKM. The CDR3 bases are TGTGCCAGCTGGGACTTTCGTGGTGAGCCCCAGCATTTT. This translates into CASWDFRGEPQHF. Looking up the rest from reference TRBV28 and TRBJ1-5 gives the full variable domain: DVKVTQSSRYLVKRTGEKVFLECVQDMDHENMFWYRQDPGLGLRLIYFSYDVKMKEKGDIPEGYSVSREKKERFSLILESASTNQTSMYLCASWDFRGEPQHFGDGTRLSIL.

This chain connects TRBV29-1 to TRBJ1-3; no firm D call. The CDR3 runs 14 residues. Trimming removed 4 bases at V and 4 bases at J, with 14 bases between. Germline CDR1 SQVTM, CDR2 ANQGSEA. For the CDR3, the DNA is TGCAGCGTTGGATCAGGATCGCTGGGAAACACCATATATTTT. As protein: CSVGSGSLGNTIYF.

This rearrangement joins TRBV19 to TRBJ2-2; D not certain. The CDR3 is 15 residues long. Germline V gives CDR1 LNHDA, CDR2 SQIVND (reference sequence). Trimming cost V 2 bases and J 1 base, with 8 bases left between them. The CDR3, as DNA: TGTGCCAGTAGTATACGGCGGCTGAACACCGGGGAGCTGTTTTTT. It specifies CASSIRRLNTGELFF.

CDR3 sequence: CAWSVVGEWGLGYEQYF. The CDR3, as DNA: TGTGCCTGGAGTGTAGTTGGTGAGTGGGGGCTTGGCTACGAGCAGTACTTC. The V call is TRBV30, the J call TRBJ2-7; TRBD1 might be the D (6 bases). Germline-derived CDR1 and CDR2 are GTSNPN and SVGIG (reference sequence). Between the trimmed V and J ends, which lost 0 bases and 3 bases, there was a span of 21 bases. The CDR3 runs to 17 residues.

The CDR3 nucleotides are TGTGCCAGCAGCCTCAGGAAACACTACGAGCAGTACTTC. Amino acid sequence: CASSLRKHYEQYF. This chain joins TRBV11-3 and TRBJ2-7; D remains unclear. The CDR3 consists of 13 residues. Germline CDR1 reads SGHNT; CDR2 reads YENEEA. Trimming shortened V by 5 bases and J by 3 bases, and 11 bases separated the two germline ends.

The chain recombines TRBV14 with TRBJ2-3; no firm D call. V was cut by 2 bases and J by 8 bases, with 11 bases left in between. Germline-derived CDR1 and CDR2 are SGHDN and FVKESK. The CDR3 covers 13 residues. The CDR3 region has the DNA TGTGCCAGCAGCCAAAACTACCTAAGTACGCAGTATTTT. Its protein product is CASSQNYLSTQYF.

This clone was found a few times. The chain carries TRBV7-3 and TRBJ2-7; 7 bases fit TRBD2. With V trimmed by 5 bases and J by 3 bases, 10 bases remained unmatched. Looked up from germline, CDR1 is SGHTA and CDR2 is FQGTGA. CDR3 length: 15 amino acids. Here the CDR3 reads CASSPSPSGLYEQYF. CDR3 in DNA: TGTGCCAGCAGCCCGAGTCCTAGCGGCCTCTACGAGCAGTACTTC.

This clone was counted between two and nine times. The chain carries TRBV19 and TRBJ2-7, with 11 positions matching TRBD1. Germline V lookup: CDR1 LNHDA, CDR2 SQIVND (reference sequence). Germline trimming cut 4 bases from V and 2 bases from J; bases unmatched to any gene: 1. The CDR3 runs to 14 residues. The CDR3 protein is CASSRGQGAYEQYF. CDR3 nucleotides: TGTGCCAGTAGTAGGGGACAGGGGGCCTACGAGCAGTACTTC.

The V gene is TRBV19, the J gene TRBJ2-1; D call uncertain. CDR3 length: 14 residues. Germline assignment: CDR1 LNHDA and CDR2 SQIVND (reference sequence). The V end was cut by 6 bases, the J end by 4 bases, with 13 bases between. CDR3 DNA sequence: TGTGCCAGTAGATCTGCCCTGGGATACAATGAGCAGTTCTTC. Its translation: CASRSALGYNEQFF.

V is TRBV29-1 and J is TRBJ1-5, with TRBD1 identical over 10 bases. CDR1 and CDR2 from the germline V gene are SQVTM and ANQGSEA. V gave up 4 bases and J gave up 4 bases; unmatched junction bases: 4. This CDR3 is 14 amino acids long. The CDR3 nucleotides are TGCAGCGTTGTCGGACAGGGGGGTAATCAGCCCCAGCATTTT. It is translated as CSVVGQGGNQPQHF.

This chain uses TRBV10-3 with TRBJ1-1; 7 positions match TRBD1. The CDR3 loop spans 14 amino acids. Looked up from germline, CDR1 is ENHRY and CDR2 is SYGVKD. The V gene end was trimmed by 6 bases and the J gene end by 1 base; junction bases not matched to a gene: 5. The CDR3 sequence: CAISLTGTNTEAFF. The CDR3, as DNA: TGTGCCATCAGCTTGACAGGGACGAACACTGAAGCTTTCTTT.

This clone has a single count. In DNA, the CDR3 is TGTGCCAGCAGCTTGGGGGGACCCCTCGGTACGCAGTATTTT. As protein: CASSLGGPLGTQYF. V usage is TRBV5-8 and J usage is TRBJ2-3; D might be TRBD1 or TRBD2, each matching 5 bases. Trimming stripped 0 bases from V and 8 bases from J, with 13 bases between. This CDR3 is 14 amino acids long. Germline CDR1 reads SGHTS; CDR2 reads YDEGEE.